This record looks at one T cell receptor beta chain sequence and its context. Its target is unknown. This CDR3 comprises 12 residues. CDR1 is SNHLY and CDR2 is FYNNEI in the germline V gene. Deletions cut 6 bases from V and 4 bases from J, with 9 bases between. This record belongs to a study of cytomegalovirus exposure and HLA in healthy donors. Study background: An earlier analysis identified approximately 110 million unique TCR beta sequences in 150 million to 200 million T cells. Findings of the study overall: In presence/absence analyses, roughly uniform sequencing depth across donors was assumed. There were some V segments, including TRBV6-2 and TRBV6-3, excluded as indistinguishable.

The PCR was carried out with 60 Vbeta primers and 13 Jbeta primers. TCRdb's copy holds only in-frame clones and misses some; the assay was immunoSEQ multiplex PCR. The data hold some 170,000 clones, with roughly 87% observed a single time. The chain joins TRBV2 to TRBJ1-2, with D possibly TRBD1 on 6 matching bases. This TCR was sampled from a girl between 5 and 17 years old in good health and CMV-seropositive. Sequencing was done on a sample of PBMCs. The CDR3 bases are TGTGCCAGCAGGAGGGGGGGCTATGGCTACACCTTC. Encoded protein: CASRRGGYGYTF.